Shown below are 12 T cell receptor beta chains from a single sample sequenced in a study of T cell repertoires in cytomegalovirus infection. Their antigen targets remain unknown. TCRdb reprocessed the reads with MiXCR, giving one entry per CDR3 protein. The profile shows roughly 860,000 distinct CDR3 sequences, approximately 29% of them singletons. The material sequenced was cultured CD8+ T cells from PBMCs, taken from culture after CMV antigen stimulation. Receptors originate from a human donor in good health (CMV status not recorded). Some clones in this sample may be carry-over from other donors' samples.

As DNA, the CDR3 is TGTGCCAACAGGGGGGGCGGGGCTCACAATGAGCAGTTCTTC. Amino acid sequence: CANRGGGAHNEQFF. The chain combines TRBV7-2 with TRBJ2-1; the D gene is possibly TRBD1 (8 bases). The CDR3 length is 14 residues. Trimming cost V 10 bases and J 5 bases, with 18 bases left between them. Looked up from germline, CDR1 is SGHTA and CDR2 is FQGNSA.

This clonotype was seen only a few times. V gene TRBV6-5 combines with J gene TRBJ1-4; the D gene is possibly TRBD1 (5 bases). Germline V gives CDR1 MNHEY, CDR2 SVGAGI. The CDR3 is made up of 15 amino acids. V was pared by 5 bases and J by 8 bases, with 18 bases between. CDR3 DNA: TGTGCCAGCAGTCCACGGGGACTGCTTCCCGAAAAACTGTTTTTT. This translates into CASSPRGLLPEKLFF.

J is TRBJ1-5 and V is TRBV2, with TRBD1 as a possible D gene (6 bases). Trimming took 7 bases from V and 4 from J, leaving 17 bases between them. The germline V gene has CDR1 SNHLY and CDR2 FYNNEI. The CDR3 runs 15 residues. CDR3 in DNA: TGTGCCAGCAAAGAAGGGGGGGGGGGGAATCAGCCCCAGCATTTT. It specifies CASKEGGGGNQPQHF.

J is TRBJ2-1 and V is TRBV6-2 or TRBV6-3; possible D gene TRBD2, 6 bases. Trimming removed 1 base from V and 8 bases from J, with 12 bases in between. CDR3 length equals 14 residues. The germline V gene encodes CDR1 MNHEY and CDR2 SVGEGT. CDR3 in amino acids: CASSYLEGPDEQFF. The CDR3, as DNA: TGTGCCAGCAGTTACTTGGAGGGGCCGGATGAGCAGTTCTTC.

The rearrangement links TRBV2 to TRBJ1-1; D is unclear. Per germline, CDR1 SNHLY and CDR2 FYNNEI. CDR3 length equals 17 residues. V lost 0 bases to trimming and J lost 4 bases, with 18 bases between them. For the CDR3, the DNA is TGTGCCAGCAGTGAAGCGCTTCGGGGAGGGTGGGGCACTGAAGCTTTCTTT. It yields the protein CASSEALRGGWGTEAFF.

There are a few counts of this clonotype. The chain joins TRBV27 to TRBJ1-6; weak D call: TRBD1 (6 bases). CDR1 and CDR2 (germline): MNHEY, SMNVEV (reference sequence). The CDR3 loop spans 15 amino acids. V dropped 5 bases and J dropped 8 bases, with 16 bases sitting between them. As DNA, the CDR3 is TGTGCCAGCAGTCCCGGACAGTTGGGGGATTCACCCCTCCACTTT. Its protein product is CASSPGQLGDSPLHF.

This clonotype was seen once. The V gene is TRBV11-2, the J gene TRBJ1-1; 9 nucleotides match TRBD1. V trimming: 5 bases; J trimming: 4 bases; junction bases outside the gene matches: 14. Germline CDR1 SGHAT, CDR2 FQNNGV. This CDR3 region has 17 residues. CDR3 sequence reads: CASSREGQGIIGTEAFF. The CDR3 nucleotides read TGTGCCAGCAGCCGGGAGGGACAGGGTATTATCGGCACTGAAGCTTTCTTT.

The chain joins TRBV6-2 or TRBV6-3 to TRBJ2-1; 12 bases are a match to TRBD2. This CDR3 is 18 amino acids long. The germline V gene has CDR1 MNHEY and CDR2 SVGEGT. Trimming removed 2 bases from V and 8 bases from J; junction bases left unmatched: 13. The CDR3 bases are TGTGCCAGCAGTTACCCTGCGACTAGCGGGGGCGATTTCGATGAGCAGTTCTTC. Encoded protein: CASSYPATSGGDFDEQFF.

The chain uses TRBV5-5 and TRBJ1-1; D not certain. Trimming left V 9 bases short and J 5 bases short, with 20 bases between. From germline, CDR1 is SGHKS and CDR2 YYEKEE (reference sequence). This CDR3 is 14 amino acids long. Written as DNA, the CDR3 is TGTGCCAACCCACCTTTAGGTTGGGAGACTGAAGCTTTCTTT. This gives the protein CANPPLGWETEAFF.

The chain employs TRBV3-1 and TRBJ2-7, with D possibly called TRBD1 or TRBD2 (5 bases each). The germline gives CDR1 LGHDT, CDR2 YNNKEL (reference sequence). CDR3 length: 14 amino acids. V was pared by 1 base and J by 2 bases, with 9 bases between. The CDR3 sequence: CASSQGGDPYEQYV. The CDR3 DNA follows: TGTGCCAGCAGCCAAGGAGGGGACCCCTACGAGCAGTACGTC.

This clonotype has just a few counts. Here the CDR3 reads CASSLGLAGAVKETQYF. CDR3 DNA: TGTGCCAGCAGCCTCGGACTAGCGGGGGCCGTGAAAGAGACCCAGTACTTC. The chain uses TRBV11-3 and TRBJ2-5; 13 bases fit TRBD2. The CDR3 is 17 residues long. Losses at the gene ends were 5 bases for V and 3 bases for J; bases not matched to a gene: 9. Looked up from germline, CDR1 is SGHNT and CDR2 is YENEEA.

This clonotype was seen many times. This chain connects TRBV7-6 to TRBJ1-4; 8 nucleotides align to TRBD1. There are 16 residues in the CDR3. With 5 bases clipped from V and 5 bases from J, the junction kept 10 bases outside the gene matches. CDR1 is SGHVS, CDR2 FNYEAQ, per germline. The CDR3 region has the DNA TGTGCCAGCAGCCAGGACAGGGAAAGCCAAAATGAAAAACTGTTTTTT. The encoded protein is CASSQDRESQNEKLFF.